The entry below gives a single T cell receptor beta chain sequence along with its context. The CDR3 runs 16 residues. The junction had 7 bases not matched to a gene; V was cut back by 4 bases and J by 4 bases. CDR1 is SQVTM, CDR2 ANQGSEA, per germline. This sample stems from a study of OX40 agonist ivuxolimab in advanced cancers. Study at large: Hepatocellular carcinoma, melanoma, renal cell or head and neck cancer occurred in dose-escalation patients.

Using immunoSEQ multiplex PCR, the repertoire was profiled, and TCRdb retains in-frame clones only, with some absent. The sample consists of approximately 62,000 clones, nearly 95% of them appearing once. The receptor's source is an adult with an advanced solid tumor such as melanoma, head and neck, liver or kidney cancer. Specimen: CD4+ or CD8+ T cells sorted from blood, collected in a trial of the OX40 agonist ivuxolimab. The chain employs TRBV29-1 and TRBJ2-3, with 14 bases aligning to TRBD2. For the CDR3, the DNA is TGCAGCGTTGGGACTAGCGGGGGGCCCATGGCAGATACGCAGTATTTT. Protein: CSVGTSGGPMADTQYF.